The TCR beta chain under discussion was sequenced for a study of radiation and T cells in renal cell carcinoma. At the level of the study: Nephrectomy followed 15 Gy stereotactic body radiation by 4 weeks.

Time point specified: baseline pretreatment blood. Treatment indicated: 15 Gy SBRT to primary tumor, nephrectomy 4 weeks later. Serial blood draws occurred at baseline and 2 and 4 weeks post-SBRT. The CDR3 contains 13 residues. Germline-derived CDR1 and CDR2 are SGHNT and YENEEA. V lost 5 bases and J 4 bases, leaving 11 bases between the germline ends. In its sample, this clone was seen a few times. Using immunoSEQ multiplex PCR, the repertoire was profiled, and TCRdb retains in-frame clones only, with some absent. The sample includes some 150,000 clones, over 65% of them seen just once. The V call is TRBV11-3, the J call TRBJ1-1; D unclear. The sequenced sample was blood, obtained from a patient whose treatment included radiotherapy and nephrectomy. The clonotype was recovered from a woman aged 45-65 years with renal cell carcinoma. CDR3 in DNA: TGTGCCAGCAGCCCCCAGTTTGGCACTGAAGCTTTCTTT. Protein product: CASSPQFGTEAFF.